This record looks at one T cell receptor beta chain sequence and its context. Its antigen is unidentified. This sample is drawn from a study of beta chain features in type 1 diabetes. The study's findings and limits: Within patients, naive, central memory and Treg TCRB repertoires seemed more similar than within healthy donors. The study found moderately but significantly shorter TCRB CDR3s in all four CD4+ subsets of Type 1 diabetes patients.

What was sequenced were expressed TCRB transcripts, since all of the isolated RNA had been reverse transcribed. The data were produced by immunoSEQ multiplex PCR, yet TCRdb's version contains in-frame clones alone and is incomplete. The sample comprises about 190,000 clones, 6.5% to 8.5% of which are singletons, and approximately 0.5% rests with the top ten. V lost 10 bases and J lost 5; bases outside the gene matches: 12. The CDR3 length is 15 residues. CDR1 is SGHNT and CDR2 is YYREEE in the germline V gene (reference sequence). Purity above 95% was achieved in all sorted populations. Material for sequencing was central memory CD4+ T cells from blood. The chain carries TRBV5-4 and TRBJ2-3; 11 bases are shared with TRBD2. The origin of this receptor is a man aged 18 to 30 with type 1 diabetes. The CDR3 coding sequence is TGTGCCTCCAGTAGACTAGCGGGGCGGGAAGATACGCAGTATTTT. It specifies CASSRLAGREDTQYF. The full variable domain, completed using reference TRBV5-4 and TRBJ2-3, is ETGVTQSPTHLIKTRGQQVTLRCSSQSGHNTVSWYQQALGQGPQFIFQYYREEENGRGNFPPRFSGLQFPNYSSELNVNALELDDSALYLCASSRLAGREDTQYFGPGTRLTVL.